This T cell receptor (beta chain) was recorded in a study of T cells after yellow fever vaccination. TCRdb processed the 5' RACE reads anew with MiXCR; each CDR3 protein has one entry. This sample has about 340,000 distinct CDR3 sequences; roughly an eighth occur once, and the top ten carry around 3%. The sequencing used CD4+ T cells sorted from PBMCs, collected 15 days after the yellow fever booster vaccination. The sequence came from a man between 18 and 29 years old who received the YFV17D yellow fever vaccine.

CDR3 region: CASNHATLGETQYF. CDR3 DNA sequence: TGTGCCAGCAACCACGCGACGCTAGGGGAGACCCAGTACTTC. The chain uses TRBV6-2 or TRBV6-3 and TRBJ2-5; D is unresolved. The ends were cut back, 7 bases at V and 5 bases at J, with 17 bases in the middle. The CDR3 runs 14 residues. Per germline, CDR1 MNHEY and CDR2 SVGEGT.